This TCR beta chain stems from a study of cytomegalovirus exposure and HLA in healthy donors. General observations from the study: What TCR beta sequences reportedly achieved was accurate prediction of HLA-A and HLA-B alleles in most subjects. In a later analysis, compared with equally common non-associated chains, HLA-associated beta chains were more expanded.

Note on this clone: Its antigen is currently unknown.

Primers: 60 Vbeta forward and 13 Jbeta reverse. As originally analysed: An analysis that came later counted 80 million or so unique TCR beta chains, approximately 10 million shared. Data came from immunoSEQ multiplex PCR; TCRdb stores just in-frame clones and leaves some out. V and J calls and clone size are as listed in that table; D and trimming were resolved from the DNA. The sample records under 200,000 clones, about 71% being singletons. Looked up from germline, CDR1 is MNHEY and CDR2 is SMNVEV (reference sequence). The V gene lost 2 bases and the J gene lost 0 bases, with 14 bases spanning the gap. The CDR3 sequence is 16 residues long.

The origin of this receptor is a woman in her 30s in good health and CMV-seronegative. The chain links TRBV27 to TRBJ2-7; D might be TRBD2 (6 bases). The sample consisted of PBMCs. The CDR3 spells CASSLRDSKSSYEQYF. For the CDR3, the DNA is TGTGCCAGCAGTTTACGGGACTCCAAAAGCTCCTACGAGCAGTACTTC.